This TCR beta chain was recovered during a study of T-cell reconstitution after alpha-beta-depleted transplantation in children. This clonotype was seen at least ten times. It was with unique molecular identifiers that the TCRbeta library was prepared. TCRdb fed the PCR reads into MiXCR, producing one record per CDR3 protein. The sample has roughly 23,000 distinct CDR3 sequences; 11% are singletons. This CDR3 has 17 residues. Germline values: CDR1 LNHNV, CDR2 YYDKDF (reference sequence). The V end lost 1 base, the J end lost 0 bases, and 12 bases lay between the germline ends. The V gene is TRBV15, the J gene TRBJ2-2; maybe TRBD2 (5 bases). This TCR derives from a human donor who donated a stem cell graft to a child with chronic granulomatous disease. The material was PBMCs from the stem cell graft donor, obtained from the stem cell graft. The CDR3 sequence is CATSRVSGRSNTGELFF. CDR3 in DNA: TGTGCCACCAGCAGAGTGAGCGGCAGGTCGAACACCGGGGAGCTGTTTTTT.